A selection of T cell receptor beta chains follows, all from one sample in a study of blood T cells in healthy people across ages. MiXCR was run by TCRdb on the 5' RACE reads, yielding one entry per CDR3 protein. This sample carries roughly 1,500,000 distinct CDR3 sequences, 42% of them seen once, and the ten largest clones take 7.9%. Sequenced: blood. These receptors were collected from a woman aged 18 to 35 in good health. Each CDR3 is given with its conserved first and last residue. D genes are given only for firm matches. For some rows the clone size is stated as once, few or many, or as a class when expanded; others skip it.

J gene | clone size | V gene | D gene | CDR3 DNA | CDR3 protein
TRBJ2-1 | few | TRBV5-1 | - | TGCGCCAGCAGTGTAGGTGAGACGAATGAGCAGTTCTTC | CASSVGETNEQFF
TRBJ2-3 | - | TRBV20-1 | - | TGCAGTGCAGCTACGGGGAGAAGCACAGATACGCAGTATTTT | CSAATGRSTDTQYF
TRBJ2-5 | - | TRBV3-1 | - | TGTGCCAGCAGCCAAGATGGGGACTCACAAGAGACCCAGTACTTC | CASSQDGDSQETQYF
TRBJ2-3 | - | TRBV18 | TRBD1 | TGTGCCAGCTCGGGACAGGGGGTAAGAGATACGCAGTATTTT | CASSGQGVRDTQYF
TRBJ1-2 | - | TRBV21-1 | - | TGTGCCAGCAGCAAAGCGCTTTCTTGGGGTACGCTGTTCAATGGCCACACCTTC | CASSKALSWGTLFNGHTF
TRBJ2-1 | - | TRBV2 | TRBD2 | TGTGCCAGCAGTGCGTCTAGGACTAGGACCTACAATGAGCAGTTCTTC | CASSASRTRTYNEQFF
TRBJ2-7 | - | TRBV7-2 | TRBD2 | TGTGCCAGCAGCCCAAAAAGCGGGGGATCCTACGAGCAGTACTTC | CASSPKSGGSYEQYF
TRBJ2-2 | - | TRBV7-6 | - | TGTGCCAGCAGCTTCCAGACAGCCCTAAACACCGGGGAGCTGTTTTTT | CASSFQTALNTGELFF
TRBJ2-1 | many | TRBV29-1 | TRBD2 | TGCAGCGTTGAAATAGCGGGAGCTAGCAATGAGCAGTTCTTC | CSVEIAGASNEQFF
TRBJ1-6 | few | TRBV5-1 | - | TGCGCCAGCAGCTTGAGCGGGGGGGACAATTCACCCCTCCACTTT | CASSLSGGDNSPLHF
TRBJ2-7 | few | TRBV4-2 | TRBD2 | TGTGCCAGCAGCCAGGAGGAGCGGGGGAGCTCCTACGAGCAGTACTTC | CASSQEERGSSYEQYF
TRBJ2-3 | - | TRBV6-5 | TRBD2 | TGTGCCAGCAGTTACTCAGCGGGAGGGCCTATCAGCACAGATACGCAGTATTTT | CASSYSAGGPISTDTQYF
TRBJ2-7 | - | TRBV29-1 | - | TGCAGCGTAGGCGGGGTGGGGGACATCGCTTCACCCCAACCTTACAATGAGCAGTACTTC | CSVGGVGDIASPQPYNEQYF
TRBJ1-2 | once | TRBV29-1 | TRBD1 | TGCAGCGTTGCTGGGACAGGGGAGGGGAATGGCTACACCTTC | CSVAGTGEGNGYTF